This is a list of T cell receptor beta chains from one sample in a study of Tregs in tolerant kidney transplant recipients. The method was immunoSEQ multiplex PCR; TCRdb's version includes in-frame clones alone and lacks a portion of them. The table includes hundreds of thousands of clones, about 80% detected once. Sequencing was carried out using CD4+ T cells from blood. The receptors were sampled from a human donor in good health. Both conserved end residues are part of each CDR3. D genes are given only for firm matches. The size field is filled for only some rows; it gives once, few, many or a size class.

abundance,d_gene,j_gene,v_gene,CDR3aa,CDR3nt
-,-,TRBJ2-7,TRBV2,CASSSGPLTSYEQYF,TGTGCCAGCAGTTCGGGCCCCCTAACCTCCTACGAGCAGTACTTC
once,-,TRBJ2-1,TRBV10-1,CASSEHRGGNEQFF,TGCGCCAGCAGTGAGCACAGGGGAGGGAATGAGCAGTTCTTC
-,-,TRBJ2-7,TRBV21-1,CASSKGSPAKGYEQYF,TGTGCCAGCAGCAAAGGATCCCCCGCGAAGGGCTACGAGCAGTACTTC
-,-,TRBJ2-1,TRBV11-2,CASSLDSARSYNEQFF,TGTGCCAGCAGCTTAGATTCGGCCCGATCCTACAATGAGCAGTTCTTC
-,TRBD1,TRBJ1-2,TRBV30,CACSVPQGARGYTF,TGTGCCTGTTCAGTCCCCCAGGGGGCTAGAGGCTACACCTTC
-,-,TRBJ2-6,TRBV18,CASSHGSNRGSGANVLTF,TGTGCCAGCTCACATGGAAGCAACCGGGGCTCTGGGGCCAACGTCCTGACTTTC
-,TRBD1,TRBJ2-4,TRBV10-3,CAISPGQGLGAKNIQYF,TGTGCCATCAGTCCGGGACAGGGGCTTGGGGCCAAAAACATTCAGTACTTC
-,-,TRBJ2-2,TRBV15,CATSRARRSGTGELFF,TGTGCCACCAGCAGAGCTAGGAGAAGCGGAACCGGGGAGCTGTTTTTT
-,TRBD1,TRBJ1-2,TRBV6-6,CASSGGTGDGYTF,TGTGCCAGCAGTGGGGGGACAGGCGACGGCTACACCTTC
-,TRBD2,TRBJ2-1,TRBV7-9,CASSPPGGLAGSSYNEQFF,TGTGCCAGCAGCCCCCCCGGCGGGCTAGCGGGAAGCTCCTACAATGAGCAGTTCTTC
-,-,TRBJ2-1,TRBV6-6,CASSTMRARSYNEQFF,TGTGCCAGCAGTACGATGAGGGCCCGCTCCTACAATGAGCAGTTCTTC
-,-,TRBJ1-2,TRBV30,CAWSATGPYGYTF,TGTGCCTGGAGTGCGACAGGCCCTTATGGCTACACCTTC
-,-,TRBJ1-4,TRBV6-5,CASSYLPGNEKLFF,TGTGCCAGCAGTTACTTACCAGGGAATGAAAAACTGTTTTTT
-,TRBD1,TRBJ2-5,TRBV19,CASSTQGAEETQYF,TGTGCCAGTAGTACCCAGGGGGCGGAGGAGACCCAGTACTTC
-,TRBD2,TRBJ2-5,TRBV2,CASSAPSGSGSSSQYF,TGTGCCAGCAGTGCCCCTAGCGGGAGCGGATCCTCCTCCCAGTACTTC
few,-,TRBJ2-2,TRBV2,CASSEFGYTGELFF,TGTGCCAGCAGTGAGTTCGGATACACCGGGGAGCTGTTTTTT
-,-,TRBJ1-1,TRBV5-6,CASSVTPTEAFF,TGTGCCAGCAGCGTCACCCCCACTGAAGCTTTCTTT
-,-,TRBJ2-5,TRBV5-4,CASSLKRLGGETQYF,TGTGCCAGCAGCTTGAAAAGACTAGGAGGAGAGACCCAGTACTTC
-,-,TRBJ1-1,TRBV19,CASQGGGTEAFF,TGTGCCTCACAGGGTGGGGGCACTGAAGCTTTCTTT
-,-,TRBJ2-2,TRBV10-1,CASSKSFTGELFF,TGCGCCAGCAGTAAATCGTTCACCGGGGAGCTGTTTTTT
-,TRBD2,TRBJ2-3,TRBV18,CASSPGLAGEHSDTQYF,TGTGCCAGCTCACCCGGACTAGCAGGAGAGCACTCAGATACGCAGTATTTT
once,TRBD1,TRBJ2-6,TRBV2,CASSGQGASGANVLTF,TGTGCCAGCAGTGGCCAGGGGGCATCTGGGGCCAACGTCCTGACTTTC
-,-,TRBJ1-5,TRBV5-6,CASSLGQRYQPQHF,TGTGCCAGCAGCCTAGGACAGCGGTATCAGCCCCAGCATTTT
once,-,TRBJ1-3,TRBV5-1,CASSLLGATDSGNTIYF,TGCGCCAGCAGCTTGTTGGGGGCTACGGACTCTGGAAACACCATATATTTT
few,-,TRBJ1-2,TRBV6-1,CASSERGAKSFGYTF,TGTGCCAGCAGTGAAAGGGGGGCAAAGTCCTTTGGCTACACCTTC
once,-,TRBJ1-5,TRBV7-9,CASSLAKGRINSNQPQHF,TGTGCCAGCAGCTTAGCGAAAGGGAGGATCAATAGCAATCAGCCCCAGCATTTT
-,-,TRBJ2-2,TRBV6-1,CASSRGPGELFF,TGTGCCAGCAGTAGAGGGCCCGGGGAGCTGTTTTTT
-,TRBD1,TRBJ2-7,TRBV30,CAWTVDRVSFQYF,TGTGCCTGGACTGTGGACAGGGTATCGTTTCAGTACTTC
-,TRBD1,TRBJ2-5,TRBV5-1,CASSQGQGYETQYF,TGCGCCAGCAGCCAGGGACAGGGGTATGAGACCCAGTACTTC
few,-,TRBJ2-5,TRBV6-5,CASSYRGGPQETQYF,TGTGCCAGCAGTTACAGGGGAGGCCCACAAGAGACCCAGTACTTC
-,TRBD1,TRBJ1-5,TRBV10-2,CASSEGQGATSGPQHF,TGCGCCAGCAGTGAAGGGCAGGGGGCGACTTCGGGGCCCCAGCATTTT
-,-,TRBJ1-2,TRBV7-2,CASSLGDYYGYTF,TGTGCCAGCAGCTTAGGGGATTACTATGGCTACACCTTC
few,-,TRBJ1-2,TRBV6-1,CASSPGPVYGYTF,TGTGCCAGCAGCCCGGGACCGGTCTATGGCTACACCTTC
-,-,TRBJ2-7,TRBV7-2,CASSLSSGAAYEQYF,TGTGCCAGCAGCTTATCTTCTGGGGCCGCCTACGAGCAGTACTTC
-,-,TRBJ2-2,TRBV7-9,CASSLTANTGELFF,TGTGCCAGCAGCTTAACAGCGAACACCGGGGAGCTGTTTTTT
-,TRBD2,TRBJ2-2,TRBV4-1,CAGSRPRLAGGRLNTGELFF,TGCGCCGGCAGCCGACCTCGACTAGCGGGGGGGCGGTTGAACACCGGGGAGCTGTTTTTT
-,TRBD2,TRBJ2-1,TRBV5-1,CASSPPTGGYNEQFF,TGCGCCAGCAGCCCTCCAACGGGGGGTTACAATGAGCAGTTCTTC
few,-,TRBJ2-7,TRBV9,CASSVSTGASYEQYF,TGTGCCAGCAGCGTCAGTACGGGTGCCTCCTACGAGCAGTACTTC
-,TRBD1,TRBJ1-4,TRBV5-1,CASSPGTGNEKLFF,TGCGCCAGCAGCCCCGGGACAGGGAATGAAAAACTGTTTTTT
once,-,TRBJ2-3,TRBV5-1,CASSLVPAGSTDTQYF,TGCGCCAGCAGCTTGGTTCCGGCGGGCAGCACAGATACGCAGTATTTT
once,TRBD1,TRBJ1-1,TRBV18,CASSRGDRGNTEAFF,TGTGCCAGCTCACGGGGGGACAGGGGGAACACTGAAGCTTTCTTT
-,-,TRBJ2-2,TRBV5-1,CASSHPAQINTGELFF,TGCGCCAGCAGCCACCCCGCCCAGATCAACACCGGGGAGCTGTTTTTT
-,-,TRBJ1-1,TRBV29-1,CSVAAGGNTEAFF,TGCAGCGTTGCGGCCGGGGGGAACACTGAAGCTTTCTTT
few,-,TRBJ2-7,TRBV7-3,CASSLSAGPYEQYF,TGTGCCAGCAGCTTATCCGCGGGGCCCTACGAGCAGTACTTC
-,TRBD2,TRBJ2-7,TRBV11-2,CASSLGAGHSYEQYF,TGTGCCAGCAGCTTAGGAGCGGGGCACTCCTACGAGCAGTACTTC
few,-,TRBJ2-5,TRBV6-1,CASTAGTYETQYF,TGTGCCAGCACTGCCGGGACATATGAGACCCAGTACTTC
-,-,TRBJ1-1,TRBV7-2,CASSMTRNTEAFF,TGTGCCAGCAGCATGACACGGAACACTGAAGCTTTCTTT
-,-,TRBJ2-2,TRBV5-1,CASSIRSAWNTGELFF,TGCGCCAGCAGTATCAGGTCCGCGTGGAACACCGGGGAGCTGTTTTTT
-,-,TRBJ2-1,TRBV7-2,CASSLVSAAATNEQFF,TGTGCCAGCAGCTTAGTATCAGCGGCCGCCACCAATGAGCAGTTCTTC
-,TRBD2,TRBJ2-1,TRBV5-4,CASSNSGRGSYNEQFF,TGTGCCAGCAGCAATAGCGGGAGAGGTTCCTACAATGAGCAGTTCTTC
-,-,TRBJ1-6,TRBV5-1,CASSWNRVGGNSPLHF,TGCGCCAGCAGCTGGAACAGGGTCGGGGGTAATTCACCCCTCCACTTT
-,-,TRBJ1-2,TRBV6-1,CASTPGLAGYTF,TGTGCCAGCACCCCAGGACTCGCCGGCTACACCTTC
-,-,TRBJ2-7,TRBV5-6,CASSFHYEQYF,TGTGCCAGCAGCTTTCACTACGAGCAGTACTTC
-,TRBD2,TRBJ2-5,TRBV6-1,CASSDQLTGGIWETQYF,TGTGCCAGCAGTGACCAGCTGACGGGGGGGATTTGGGAGACCCAGTACTTC
-,-,TRBJ2-5,TRBV30,CAWSGQYTFRYF,TGTGCCTGGAGTGGCCAGTACACGTTTCGGTACTTC
-,-,TRBJ2-1,TRBV5-1,CASSLVPSYNEQFF,TGCGCCAGCAGCTTGGTTCCCTCCTACAATGAGCAGTTCTTC
-,-,TRBJ1-4,TRBV16,CASSQSVEEKLFF,TGTGCCAGCAGCCAATCCGTCGAAGAAAAACTGTTTTTT
-,TRBD2,TRBJ2-1,TRBV6-5,CASSLSGRYNEQFF,TGTGCCAGCAGTCTTAGCGGGCGTTACAATGAGCAGTTCTTC
-,TRBD2,TRBJ2-5,TRBV5-6,CASSRLAGETQYF,TGTGCCAGCAGTAGACTAGCGGGAGAGACCCAGTACTTC